What follows is one TCR beta chain and its context. This entry is derived from a study of T cell changes during pregnancy in multiple sclerosis. Only in-frame clones appear in the TCRdb table, and some are missing; sequencing was by immunoSEQ multiplex PCR. The repertoire includes around 15,000 clones, approximately 95% of them detected once, and around 2.8% sits in the top ten. The germline V gene has CDR1 MNHEY and CDR2 SVGAGI. V lost 8 bases to trimming and J lost 1 base, with 6 bases between them. This CDR3 comprises 12 residues. The TCR comes from a female donor in good health, enrolled as a control in a pregnancy study. Specimen: peripheral blood, collected in the second trimester of pregnancy. The V gene is TRBV6-5, the J gene TRBJ2-1; D possibly corresponds to TRBD2 (5 bases). This CDR3 reads CASRDSYNEQFF. CDR3 nucleotides: TGTGCCAGCCGGGATTCCTACAATGAGCAGTTCTTC.